These 2 T cell receptor beta chains were all obtained from the same sample, sequenced in a study of somatic mutations in cytotoxic T cells in rheumatoid arthritis. Here immunoSEQ multiplex PCR was the method, and the copy in TCRdb shows in-frame clones only, minus some. Counted here are around 12,000 clones, about 80% occurring once; the ten biggest clones make up about 13%. The sample was CD8+ T cells sorted from blood. Source of these receptors: a man aged 45-65 years in good health.

The V and J genes are TRBV7-2 and TRBJ2-3; 11 bases are shared with TRBD2. The germline V gene has CDR1 SGHTA and CDR2 FQGNSA. After removal of 1 base from V and 6 bases from J, the junction contained 3 bases not matched to a gene. CDR3 size: 15 residues. CDR3 loop: CASSLGTSGWDTQYF. In DNA form, the CDR3 reads TGTGCCAGCAGCTTAGGGACTAGCGGGTGGGATACGCAGTATTTT.

J is TRBJ2-3 and V is TRBV27; 7 bases agree with TRBD2. Germline assignment: CDR1 MNHEY and CDR2 SMNVEV (reference sequence). With V trimmed by 0 bases and J by 1 base, 4 bases remained unmatched. The CDR3 spans 16 residues. The CDR3 is CASSLSPSGGTDTQYF. The DNA for the CDR3 is TGTGCCAGCAGTTTATCGCCCAGCGGGGGCACAGATACGCAGTATTTT.